The sequence of this TCR beta chain was determined in a study of T cell repertoires in cytomegalovirus infection. Each CDR3 protein gets one entry after TCRdb re-called the reads with MiXCR. The table lists 900,000 to 950,000 distinct CDR3 sequences, around 30% of them singletons. CDR1 MDHEN and CDR2 SYDVKM come from the germline V gene. This CDR3 spans 15 amino acids. Trimming removed 3 bases at V and 10 bases at J, with 19 bases between. This clonotype was counted between two and nine times. As yet, its antigen is unknown. Sequences were derived from cultured CD8+ T cells from PBMCs, sampled from culture after CMV antigen stimulation. The sequence was obtained from a human donor in good health (CMV status not recorded). Some clones in this sample may be carry-over from other donors' samples. This chain joins TRBV28 and TRBJ2-1, with D possibly matching TRBD2 (6 bases). The chain's CDR3 is CASSLRGMVLQEQFF. The CDR3 DNA reads as TGTGCCAGCAGTTTGCGGGGTATGGTGCTTCAGGAGCAGTTCTTC.